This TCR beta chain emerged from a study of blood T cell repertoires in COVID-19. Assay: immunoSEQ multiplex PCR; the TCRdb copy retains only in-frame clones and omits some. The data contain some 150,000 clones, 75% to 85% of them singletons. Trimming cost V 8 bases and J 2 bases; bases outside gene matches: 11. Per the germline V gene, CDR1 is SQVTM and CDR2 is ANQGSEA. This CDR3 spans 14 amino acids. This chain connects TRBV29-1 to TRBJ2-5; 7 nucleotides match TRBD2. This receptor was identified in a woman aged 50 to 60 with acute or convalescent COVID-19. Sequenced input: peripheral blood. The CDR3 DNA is TGCAGCTCTACTCCTCCCGGGGGGCAAGAGACCCAGTACTTC. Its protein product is CSSTPPGGQETQYF.